The present T cell receptor (delta chain) was sequenced within a study of γδ T cells in repeated Plasmodium falciparum infection. Across the whole study: Malian children with intense seasonal malaria exposure were compared with matched Australian children. The study, taken as a whole, reports: Vdelta2-negative gammadelta repertoires appeared less diverse and less shared in Malian than Australian children.

V was clipped by 8 bases and J by 0 bases; unmatched bases: 18. CDR1 and CDR2 (germline): TSWWSYY, QGS. This CDR3 has 18 residues. Gammadelta T cells were flow-sorted from PBMC into Vgamma9/Vdelta2+ and Vdelta2-negative populations for bulk analysis. About this clone: Its antigen remains unknown. A read error likely explains why the TCRdb protein, taken from a much larger clone, differs from this DNA's translation at residue 11; the protein shown is translated from the DNA.

TCRdb repeated clone calling on the multiplex PCR reads with CATT. Of roughly 50,000 delta-chain clones detected, over 1.5% appear once; the ten largest clones hold over 7.5%. Sequencing was carried out using gamma-delta T cells from blood. This sequence originates from a pool of human donors (malaria-infected and uninfected, not separated). The V call is TRDV1, the J call TRDJ1, with 7 bases identical to TRDD3. The CDR3 sequence is CALTLAITGDPYTDKLIF. CDR3 nucleotide sequence: TGTGCTCTTACTTTAGCCATTACTGGGGATCCTTACACCGATAAACTCATCTTT.